This entry lists 20 T cell receptor beta chains sequenced from one sample in a study of T cells in Graves' hyperthyroidism and ophthalmopathy. TCR beta CDR3 region amplification was performed from RNA transcripts. HTBI primers were used for first-round RT-PCR of the TCR CDR3. TCRdb used MiXCR to reprocess the multiplex PCR reads, holding one entry per CDR3 protein. The table shows fewer than 250,000 distinct CDR3 sequences, with roughly a quarter occurring only once. The sample taken for sequencing was blood. These receptors were obtained from a woman aged 40 to 50 with Graves' ophthalmopathy.

This clonotype has a count of ten or more. CDR3 sequence: CASSLMQGTDTQYF. For the CDR3, the DNA is TGTGCCAGCAGTTTAATGCAGGGTACAGATACGCAGTATTTT. This rearrangement joins TRBV12-3 or TRBV12-4 to TRBJ2-3; D is possibly TRBD1 (5 bases). The V gene lost 2 bases and the J gene lost 3 bases, with 9 bases spanning the gap. The CDR3 spans 14 residues.

V usage is TRBV2 and J usage is TRBJ2-7, with 10 bases matching TRBD2. The V gene's germline CDR1 is SNHLY and CDR2 FYNNEI. The CDR3 is 15 residues long. J gave up 7 bases and V 3 bases, and 9 bases lay outside the gene matches. The CDR3 nucleotides read TGTGCCAGCAGTGACCGGGGGCTAGCGGGAGATGAGCAGTACTTC. It is translated as CASSDRGLAGDEQYF.

The sample holds many counts of this clonotype. The rearrangement links TRBV6-5 to TRBJ2-2; TRBD1 matches at 8 bases. Germline V gene lookup returns CDR1 MNHEY and CDR2 SVGAGI. The CDR3 extends over 16 amino acids. The junction had 9 bases not matched to a gene; V was cut back by 6 bases and J by 3 bases. The CDR3 sequence: CASSIRGQADTGELFF. In nucleotides, the CDR3 is TGTGCCAGCAGCATTCGGGGACAGGCCGACACCGGGGAGCTGTTTTTT.

Ten or more counts support this clonotype. J is TRBJ2-2 and V is TRBV28; D might be TRBD1 or TRBD2, each matching 6 bases. Germline V gene sequence: CDR1 MDHEN, CDR2 SYDVKM. Between the trimmed V and J ends, which lost 3 bases and 5 bases, there was a span of 13 bases. The CDR3 extends over 15 amino acids. CDR3 sequence reads: CASSFGGSQTGELFF. CDR3 nucleotide sequence: TGTGCCAGCAGTTTCGGGGGCAGCCAAACCGGGGAGCTGTTTTTT.

Comments on this clonotype: This clone may be a read error of a much larger clone one base away. The chain couples TRBV30 to TRBJ2-7; no clear D gene. CDR3 length: 11 residues. Germline V gives CDR1 GTSNPN, CDR2 SVGIG (reference sequence). The CDR3 region has the DNA TGTGCCCGGAGTCAAGGGTGGGAGCAGTACTTC. Its protein product is CARSQGWEQYF.

The chain links TRBV6-1 to TRBJ2-7; D remains unclear. Germline CDR1 reads MNHNS; CDR2 reads SASEGT. The length of the CDR3 is 13 residues. Trimming removed 6 bases at V and 3 bases at J, with 12 bases between. CDR3 in DNA: TGTGCCAGCAGGGACCCGCTACGCTACGAGCAGTACTTC. Protein: CASRDPLRYEQYF.

This clonotype came up many times. The chain is built from TRBV5-1 and TRBJ2-3; TRBD1 is a possible D gene (6 bases). The CDR3 has 14 residues. V was clipped by 0 bases and J by 4 bases, with 9 bases between them. Germline lookup yields CDR1 SGHRS and CDR2 YFSETQ. CDR3 in DNA: TGCGCCAGCAGCTTGGACAGGGCTCCAGATACGCAGTATTTT. Translated: CASSLDRAPDTQYF. The full variable domain, completed using reference TRBV5-1 and TRBJ2-3, is KAGVTQTPRYLIKTRGQQVTLSCSPISGHRSVSWYQQTPGQGLQFLFEYFSETQRNKGNFPGRFSGRQFSNSRSEMNVSTLELGDSALYLCASSLDRAPDTQYFGPGTRLTVL.

This clonotype appeared many times. As DNA, the CDR3 is TGTGCCAGCAGTCCAGCGGGGGAATACTATGGCTACACCTTC. Protein product: CASSPAGEYYGYTF. The chain couples TRBV27 to TRBJ1-2, with D possibly TRBD1 on 5 matching bases. V shed 5 bases and J shed 3 bases, with 13 bases lying between them. CDR1 is MNHEY and CDR2 is SMNVEV in the germline V gene (reference sequence). This CDR3 has 14 amino acids.

The count of this clonotype is one. The gene calls are TRBV6-1 and TRBJ2-2; D remains ambiguous. Trimming removed 4 bases at V and 7 bases at J, with 7 bases between. This CDR3 is 12 amino acids long. Germline V gives CDR1 MNHNS, CDR2 SASEGT. CDR3 nucleotides: TGTGCCAGCAGTGGAGATATCGGGGAGCTGTTTTTT. Encoded protein: CASSGDIGELFF.

This clonotype showed up just once. This rearrangement joins TRBV6-1 to TRBJ2-7; 7 nucleotides align to TRBD1. CDR1 MNHNS and CDR2 SASEGT come from the germline V gene. With 4 bases clipped from V and 5 bases from J, the junction kept 8 bases outside the gene matches. CDR3 length equals 14 residues. The CDR3 DNA sequence: TGTGCCAGCAGTGGTCAGACAGGGCCCCACGAGCAGTACTTC. Translation gives CASSGQTGPHEQYF.

This clonotype was picked up many times. The genes are TRBV25-1 and TRBJ1-2; 8 bases are a match to TRBD1. Unmatched junction bases numbered 8, after V lost 2 bases and J lost 3 bases. CDR3 length equals 16 residues. The germline V gene has CDR1 MGHDK and CDR2 SYGVNS. CDR3 region: CASSERNRGEHYGYTF. The CDR3 region has the DNA TGTGCCAGCAGTGAAAGGAACAGGGGGGAACACTATGGCTACACCTTC.

This clonotype came up once. This chain joins TRBV6-1 and TRBJ1-5; D uncertain. This CDR3 comprises 15 residues. The ends were cut back, 7 bases at V and 0 bases at J, with 13 bases in the middle. CDR1 and CDR2 from the germline V gene are MNHNS and SASEGT. The CDR3 reads CASTPEPYSNQPQHF. CDR3 bases: TGTGCCAGCACCCCGGAGCCATATAGCAATCAGCCCCAGCATTTT.

This clonotype was seen at least ten times. The gene calls are TRBV29-1 and TRBJ2-5; 8 nucleotides agree with TRBD2. V was pared by 5 bases and J by 5 bases, with 4 bases of the junction left unmatched. Germline V gene lookup returns CDR1 SQVTM and CDR2 ANQGSEA. The CDR3 sequence is 12 residues long. In DNA form, the CDR3 reads TGCAGCGTTCGGACTAGCCGGGAGACCCAGTACTTC. Translated: CSVRTSRETQYF.

This clonotype was found many times. V is TRBV2 and J is TRBJ2-4, with D perhaps being TRBD1 or TRBD2 (5 bases each). The germline V and J ends were trimmed by 2 bases and 1 base, with 15 bases remaining between them. The CDR3 has 17 residues. Looked up from germline, CDR1 is SNHLY and CDR2 is FYNNEI. The CDR3 here is CASSESPGTLAKNIQYF. CDR3 coding DNA: TGTGCCAGCAGTGAATCCCCTGGGACCTTGGCCAAAAACATTCAGTACTTC.

This clonotype was observed many times. The rearrangement links TRBV6-5 to TRBJ1-2, with 12 bases matching TRBD1. CDR1 MNHEY and CDR2 SVGAGI come from the germline V gene. The CDR3 length is 21 residues. J lost 4 bases, V lost 6 bases, and 24 bases had no gene match. CDR3 nucleotide sequence: TGTGCCAGCAGGCCCGGGACAGGGGGCCTGGGGCGGGGGCGCTCGAGCTATGGCTACACCTTC. Translating it yields CASRPGTGGLGRGRSSYGYTF.

The chain has TRBV12-3 or TRBV12-4 and TRBJ2-5, with D uncertain. This CDR3 comprises 12 residues. The V end was cut by 4 bases, the J end by 6 bases, with 9 bases between. The CDR3: CASSSTPQTQYF. The CDR3 DNA sequence: TGTGCCAGCAGTTCGACCCCTCAGACCCAGTACTTC.

A few counts support this clonotype. The V gene is TRBV12-3 or TRBV12-4, the J gene TRBJ2-5; maybe TRBD2 (6 bases). Trimming left V 2 bases short and J 4 bases short, with 14 bases between. The CDR3 loop spans 15 amino acids. CDR3 residues: CASSLQSLGGETQYF. For the CDR3, the DNA is TGTGCCAGCAGTTTACAGTCGCTGGGAGGAGAGACCCAGTACTTC.

This clonotype was observed a handful of times. The rearrangement joins TRBV6-5 to TRBJ1-1; 7 nucleotides align to TRBD1. CDR3 size: 13 residues. From germline, CDR1 is MNHEY and CDR2 SVGAGI. V lost 6 bases, J lost 3 bases, and 4 bases stayed unmatched. The chain's CDR3 is CASRLTGDTEAFF. The CDR3 DNA reads TGTGCCAGCAGATTAACAGGGGACACTGAAGCTTTCTTT.

This clonotype has a count of ten or more. The chain carries TRBV20-1 and TRBJ2-6; the D is unclear. Between the trimmed V and J ends, which lost 5 bases and 0 bases, there was a span of 8 bases. The CDR3 contains 14 residues. Germline V gene sequence: CDR1 DFQATT, CDR2 SNEGSKA (reference sequence). CDR3 sequence: CSASDGSGANVLTF. The CDR3 region has the DNA TGCAGTGCTTCGGATGGCTCTGGGGCCAACGTCCTGACTTTC.

This clonotype has more than one count but fewer than ten. This chain connects TRBV11-1 to TRBJ1-2; D ambiguous. Germline CDR1 is SGHAT and CDR2 is FQDESV (reference sequence). This CDR3 has 17 residues. V was pared by 5 bases and J by 3 bases, with 22 bases between. The CDR3 spells CASSIFRAQKQHYGYTF. In DNA form, the CDR3 reads TGTGCCAGCAGCATTTTCCGGGCCCAGAAACAACACTATGGCTACACCTTC.